This T cell receptor beta chain was sequenced in a study of control samples from healthy donors and cancer patients. Repertoires were generated with immunoSEQ multiplex PCR, while TCRdb's copy carries only in-frame clones and drops some. The data show about 180,000 clones, with more than 85% seen just once and about 2% held by the top ten. The sample comprised blood. This sequence was found in a woman between 35 and 50 years old in good health.

CDR3 residues: CASSPGGDNEQFF. The DNA for the CDR3 is TGCGCCAGCAGCCCCGGCGGAGACAATGAGCAGTTCTTC. The chain carries TRBV4-1 and TRBJ2-1; D gene ambiguous. Looked up from germline, CDR1 is MGHRA and CDR2 is YSYEKL. V was pared by 4 bases and J by 5 bases, with 9 bases between. This CDR3 has 13 amino acids.